The clone carrying this T cell receptor (beta chain) showed up just once. The antigen is unknown. This CDR3 region has 16 residues. J lost 4 bases, V lost 0 bases, and 6 bases had no gene match. Germline lookup yields CDR1 MGHRA and CDR2 YSYEKL. This record comes from a study of shared clonotypes between healthy human individuals. Study-wide context: Each donor's CD4 naive and CD4 memory cells filled three plates apiece, CD8 naive two, and CD8 memory one.

Study observations and caveats: In general, naive subsets displayed greater estimated richness than memory subsets did. The sharing of about 5.3% of naive CD4 clonotypes was seen across a handful of donors.

In the original analysis: Sequence data from immunoSEQ were junction-only and lacked quality scores; consequently, filtering differed. Produced via immunoSEQ multiplex PCR; TCRdb's table is partial and in-frame only. V, J and clone size were drawn from that table, and D and trimming were deduced from the DNA. Among fewer than 3 million clones listed, 85% to 95% were seen once. The sample taken for sequencing was naive CD4+ T cells from PBMCs. Regarding subset: CD45RA+ positively selected. The rearrangement links TRBV4-1 to TRBJ2-5; 9 positions agree with TRBD2. This clonotype was sampled from a man younger than 30 in good health. Some clones in this sample may be carry-over from other donors' samples. CDR3: CASSQDSSGRGETQYF. The CDR3 coding sequence is TGCGCCAGCAGCCAAGATAGTAGCGGGAGAGGAGAGACCCAGTACTTC.